This T cell receptor (beta chain) was observed in a study of Graves' ophthalmopathy and Graves' hyperthyroidism. Study in general: Sampling took place at initial diagnosis, with peripheral blood obtained before any treatment.

The study, taken as a whole, reports: It was with 65% to 71% sensitivity and just under 75% specificity that the model predicted ophthalmopathy progression.

This clonotype was seen repeatedly, ten times or more. The antigen is undetermined. RNA served as the template for amplifying TCR beta CDR3 regions. The library came from an HTBI-primed first-round RT-PCR and a second-round multiplex PCR. TCRdb analysed the multiplex PCR reads with MiXCR anew, one entry per CDR3 protein. The sample holds approximately 480,000 distinct CDR3 sequences, approximately 14% seen once. PBMCs were isolated from an approximately 10 ml sample of fresh peripheral blood. Specimen: blood. The clonotype comes from a woman under 40 with Graves' ophthalmopathy.

The chain's CDR3 is CASSATGRDRGETQYF. The CDR3 DNA reads as TGTGCCAGCAGTGCAACCGGCCGGGACAGGGGGGAGACCCAGTACTTC. This sequence joins TRBV25-1 and TRBJ2-5, with 11 bases identical to TRBD1. V lost 4 bases and J lost 5; bases outside the gene matches: 9. The germline V gene has CDR1 MGHDK and CDR2 SYGVNS. The CDR3 is 16 residues long.